The 29 T cell receptor beta chains listed next were all sequenced from one sample in a study of naive and memory T cell subsets. Amplification of ligated cDNA took four PCR rounds with SP2 and nested alpha and beta constant primers. TCRdb reprocessed the 5' RACE reads via MiXCR and lists one record per CDR3 protein. The data hold roughly 56,000 distinct CDR3 sequences, with approximately 6.6% observed a single time. A UMI-containing oligonucleotide was joined by 3' ligation to the TCR cDNA template. The receptors stem from a male donor in good health.

The gene calls are TRBV29-1 and TRBJ2-1; D gene ambiguous. CDR1 and CDR2 from the germline V gene are SQVTM and ANQGSEA. Trimming took 7 bases from V and 9 from J, leaving 19 bases between them. The CDR3 is made up of 13 amino acids. The CDR3 region is CSAPLTRLSEQFF. In DNA, the CDR3 is TGCAGCGCGCCGTTAACCCGACTCAGTGAGCAGTTCTTC.

There are a few counts of this clonotype. V is TRBV27 and J is TRBJ2-3; 7 nucleotides agree with TRBD1. Germline lookup yields CDR1 MNHEY and CDR2 SMNVEV (reference sequence). The ends lost 4 bases at V and 1 base at J; junction bases unmatched: 5. CDR3 length equals 15 residues. CDR3 amino acids: CASSWTGSGTDTQYF. The CDR3 bases are TGTGCCAGCAGTTGGACAGGTAGCGGCACAGATACGCAGTATTTT.

This clonotype was found a few times. The gene calls are TRBV12-5 and TRBJ1-1; 7 bases map to TRBD1. Germline loops: CDR1 LGHNT, CDR2 FRNRAP. There are 14 residues in the CDR3. V was pared by 7 bases and J by 1 base, with 6 bases of the junction left unmatched. This CDR3 is CASAQWDRNTEAFF. The CDR3, as DNA: TGTGCTAGTGCCCAGTGGGACAGGAACACTGAAGCTTTCTTT.

In its sample, this clonotype was seen a few times. The chain recombines TRBV6-5 with TRBJ1-2; weak D call: TRBD1 (5 bases). CDR3 length equals 14 residues. V was cut by 6 bases and J by 2 bases, with 13 bases left in between. The germline V gene encodes CDR1 MNHEY and CDR2 SVGAGI. Here the CDR3 reads CASRRDLSNYGYTF. The CDR3 DNA follows: TGTGCCAGCAGACGGGACCTCTCAAACTATGGCTACACCTTC.

At least ten counts were recorded for this clonotype. The chain uses TRBV29-1 and TRBJ2-5; 7 bases are a match to TRBD1. V lost 4 bases, J lost 3 bases, and 5 bases stayed unmatched. CDR3 size: 13 residues. Germline assignment: CDR1 SQVTM and CDR2 ANQGSEA. The CDR3 region is CSVAHRGKETQYF. The DNA of the CDR3 is TGCAGCGTTGCTCACAGGGGAAAAGAGACCCAGTACTTC.

Only a few counts were recorded for this clonotype. The CDR3 sequence: CASSPWGGRVPDTQYF. CDR3 DNA: TGTGCCAGCAGTCCCTGGGGGGGACGCGTCCCAGATACGCAGTATTTT. J is TRBJ2-3 and V is TRBV6-1; 7 nucleotides match TRBD2. This CDR3 comprises 16 residues. Germline V gene lookup returns CDR1 MNHNS and CDR2 SASEGT. J lost 4 bases, V lost 5 bases, and 12 bases had no gene match.

The chain employs TRBV5-4 and TRBJ2-1, with TRBD1 as a possible D gene (6 bases). Trimming stripped 6 bases from V and 6 bases from J, with 16 bases between. The CDR3 covers 14 residues. Germline values: CDR1 SGHNT, CDR2 YYREEE (reference sequence). CDR3 sequence: CASTQGQGLNEQFF. For the CDR3, the DNA is TGTGCCAGCACTCAGGGGCAGGGCCTCAATGAGCAGTTCTTC.

This clonotype was seen many times. The V call is TRBV7-2, the J call TRBJ1-5; no reliable D call. This CDR3 region has 14 residues. Germline CDR1 and CDR2: SGHTA and FQGNSA. The V end lost 0 bases, the J end lost 7 bases, and 10 bases lay between the germline ends. This CDR3 is CASSLATVRQPQHF. The CDR3 nucleotides read TGTGCCAGCAGCTTAGCCACCGTACGACAGCCCCAGCATTTT.

This clonotype has only a few counts. The V and J genes are TRBV19 and TRBJ2-1; 10 bases line up with TRBD2. CDR1 is LNHDA, CDR2 SQIVND, per germline (reference sequence). The V gene end was trimmed by 10 bases and the J gene end by 7 bases; junction bases not matched to a gene: 7. The CDR3 is made up of 13 amino acids. The CDR3 bases are TGTGCCACCCTAGCGGGAGTCGGTAATGAGCAGTTCTTC. This encodes CATLAGVGNEQFF.

The chain links TRBV28 to TRBJ2-7; D may match TRBD1 or TRBD2 (5 bases each). Germline values: CDR1 MDHEN, CDR2 SYDVKM. The CDR3 consists of 11 residues. With 4 bases removed from V and 6 bases from J, the gap between germline ends came to 7 bases. CDR3 region: CASSSGSEQYF. CDR3 sequence (DNA): TGTGCCAGCAGTTCAGGGAGCGAGCAGTACTTC.

This clonotype was counted many times. This chain joins TRBV20-1 and TRBJ1-5, with D unresolved. CDR1 is DFQATT, CDR2 SNEGSKA, per germline (reference sequence). Trimming took off 6 bases at V and 2 bases at J, with 14 bases between the two ends. The CDR3 extends over 14 amino acids. The CDR3 reads CSATRPAGNQPQHF. Here the CDR3 DNA reads TGCAGTGCCACGCGGCCAGCGGGCAATCAGCCCCAGCATTTT.

Ten or more counts support this clonotype. The chain recombines TRBV7-9 with TRBJ1-1; the D gene is possibly TRBD1 (6 bases). There are 20 residues in the CDR3. The germline gives CDR1 SEHNR, CDR2 FQNEAQ (reference sequence). V was pared by 5 bases and J by 6 bases, with 34 bases between. This chain's CDR3 is CASSQGIGIPGGNILAEAFF. The CDR3 DNA reads as TGTGCCAGCAGCCAAGGAATTGGAATCCCCGGGGGCAATATTCTGGCTGAAGCTTTCTTT.

In this sample, this clonotype turned up many times. The chain couples TRBV6-5 to TRBJ1-1; D might be TRBD1 (6 bases). Trimming shortened V by 2 bases and J by 3 bases, and 13 bases separated the two germline ends. CDR3 length: 15 amino acids. The germline gives CDR1 MNHEY, CDR2 SVGAGI. The CDR3 here is CASSYTWDIYTEAFF. Written as DNA, the CDR3 is TGTGCCAGCAGTTACACCTGGGACATTTACACTGAAGCTTTCTTT.

This sequence joins TRBV7-9 and TRBJ2-5; D may be TRBD1 (5 bases). CDR3 length: 14 amino acids. Germline CDR1 reads SEHNR; CDR2 reads FQNEAQ (reference sequence). V lost 6 bases to trimming and J lost 0 bases, with 11 bases between them. CDR3 nucleotides: TGTGCCAGCAGTCAAGACAGAGACCAAGAGACCCAGTACTTC. Amino acids: CASSQDRDQETQYF.

This clonotype was found a few times. The V gene is TRBV29-1, the J gene TRBJ2-1; D may be TRBD2 (5 bases). V lost 6 bases and J lost 2, with 14 bases in between. Germline CDR1 SQVTM, CDR2 ANQGSEA. The CDR3 spans 14 residues. The CDR3 sequence is CSVEVASAYNEQFF. The CDR3 DNA sequence: TGCAGCGTGGAGGTAGCTAGTGCCTACAATGAGCAGTTCTTC.

The chain links TRBV29-1 to TRBJ2-3, with D perhaps TRBD1 (6 bases). From germline, CDR1 is SQVTM and CDR2 ANQGSEA. The CDR3 loop spans 15 amino acids. The V end was cut by 7 bases, the J end by 1 base, with 18 bases between. CDR3 residues: CSAPGVRTGTDTQYF. CDR3 DNA: TGCAGCGCCCCGGGCGTGAGGACAGGCACAGATACGCAGTATTTT.

At least ten counts were recorded for this clonotype. The chain is built from TRBV6-6 and TRBJ1-1; D is unclear. The germline V gene has CDR1 MNHNY and CDR2 SVGAGI (reference sequence). CDR3 size: 15 residues. Trimming cost V 1 base and J 0 bases, with 9 bases left between them. CDR3 DNA: TGTGCCAGCAGTTACTTGGCCCGGTTGAACACTGAAGCTTTCTTT. This gives the protein CASSYLARLNTEAFF.

This clonotype has at least ten counts. The chain joins TRBV7-8 to TRBJ2-7; the match to TRBD1 covers 9 bases. After removal of 5 bases from V and 2 bases from J, the junction contained 4 bases not matched to a gene. The CDR3 runs 14 residues. Germline V lookup: CDR1 SGHVS, CDR2 FQNEAQ. CDR3 nucleotides: TGTGCCAGCAGCCGGACAGGGGACGCCTACGAGCAGTACTTC. It is translated as CASSRTGDAYEQYF.

This clonotype occurred a few times. The rearrangement links TRBV5-6 to TRBJ2-7; D perhaps matches TRBD2 (6 bases). This CDR3 contains 15 residues. Germline V gene sequence: CDR1 SGHDT, CDR2 YYEEEE. V lost 4 bases and J lost 6, with 20 bases in between. As DNA, the CDR3 is TGTGCCAGCAGCCCCGGGAGCTCGATCGGCGTCGAGCAGTACTTC. Amino acid sequence: CASSPGSSIGVEQYF.

V gene TRBV4-2 combines with J gene TRBJ1-2, with a weak D call TRBD1 (5 bases). CDR1 LGHNA and CDR2 YNFKEQ come from the germline V gene. The CDR3 loop spans 15 amino acids. V lost 0 bases and J 0 bases, leaving 8 bases between the germline ends. CDR3 region: CASSQDRGSNYGYTF. The CDR3 bases are TGTGCCAGCAGCCAAGATCGGGGGTCTAACTATGGCTACACCTTC.

The CDR3 DNA follows: TGTGCCAGCACCTCAGCAGGGGGCACAGATACGCAGTATTTT. Protein: CASTSAGGTDTQYF. V usage is TRBV4-2 and J usage is TRBJ2-3, with D possibly TRBD1 on 6 matching bases. The CDR3 length is 14 residues. Germline values: CDR1 LGHNA, CDR2 YNFKEQ. Trimming took off 7 bases at V and 1 base at J, with 12 bases between the two ends.

This clonotype was observed many times. The chain is built from TRBV29-1 and TRBJ2-7; either TRBD1 or TRBD2 may supply D (5 bases each). The germline V gene has CDR1 SQVTM and CDR2 ANQGSEA. The germline V and J ends were trimmed by 6 bases and 10 bases, with 13 bases remaining between them. CDR3 length: 10 residues. The CDR3 DNA reads as TGCAGCGTGACAGAGGGAATTCAGTACTTC. Protein: CSVTEGIQYF.

This clonotype has ten or more counts. This chain connects TRBV29-1 to TRBJ2-7, with TRBD1 identical over 9 bases. The ends lost 1 base at V and 6 bases at J; junction bases unmatched: 13. The CDR3 sequence is 16 residues long. Germline V gene data show CDR1 as SQVTM and CDR2 as ANQGSEA. The CDR3 bases are TGCAGCGTTGAAGGGGTTAGGGACAGGGATCTAGGCGAGCAGTACTTC. It encodes CSVEGVRDRDLGEQYF.

In this sample, this clonotype turned up a few times. The V gene is TRBV7-2, the J gene TRBJ1-6, with no clear D. The CDR3 extends over 13 amino acids. With 3 bases removed from V and 10 bases from J, the gap between germline ends came to 10 bases. CDR1 and CDR2 from the germline V gene are SGHTA and FQGNSA. CDR3 bases: TGTGCCAGCAGCTTGGTCCGACGATCACCCCTCCACTTT. It encodes CASSLVRRSPLHF.

This clonotype was found many times. The chain joins TRBV12-3 or TRBV12-4 to TRBJ1-1; D uncertain. This CDR3 is built from 14 residues. V lost 1 base and J lost 4, with 10 bases in between. The CDR3 region has the DNA TGTGCCAGCAGTTTAGGCTGGGGTGTCACTGAAGCTTTCTTT. Protein sequence: CASSLGWGVTEAFF.

The chain employs TRBV29-1 and TRBJ2-5; no clear D gene. Germline CDR1 is SQVTM and CDR2 is ANQGSEA. The CDR3 loop spans 12 amino acids. V was shortened by 5 bases and J by 5 bases, with 12 bases between the two germline ends. Written as DNA, the CDR3 is TGCAGCGTTCTCCGGGTTGAGGAGACCCAGTACTTC. Protein sequence: CSVLRVEETQYF.

Details on this clonotype: One end of the junction fails to match germline, which may point to a read error. This chain links TRBV7-6 with TRBJ1-6, with unresolved D. The CDR3 runs to 16 residues. Germline V gene lookup returns CDR1 SGHVS and CDR2 FNYEAQ. The CDR3 here is CASSSFIREANSPIHF. The CDR3 DNA reads as TGTGCCAGCAGCTCCTTTATCCGGGAGGCTAATTCACCCATCCACTTT.

This clonotype came up many times. This chain uses TRBV7-9 with TRBJ2-7; no definite D call. The germline CDR1 and CDR2 sequences are SEHNR and FQNEAQ (reference sequence). This CDR3 spans 13 amino acids. Between the trimmed V and J ends, which lost 6 bases and 1 base, there was a span of 10 bases. CDR3 residues: CASSPMPSYEQYF. CDR3 nucleotide sequence: TGTGCCAGCAGTCCCATGCCGTCCTACGAGCAGTACTTC. Full variable domain (remainder filled in from reference TRBV7-9 and TRBJ2-7): DTGVSQNPRHKITKRGQNVTFRCDPISEHNRLYWYRQTLGQGPEFLTYFQNEAQLEKSRLLSDRFSAERPKGSFSTLEIQRTEQGDSAMYLCASSPMPSYEQYFGPGTRLTVT.

This clonotype has a count of ten or more. The rearrangement uses TRBV6-1 and TRBJ2-2; D is unresolved. The CDR3 is 13 amino acids. The V gene's germline CDR1 is MNHNS and CDR2 SASEGT. The germline V and J ends were trimmed by 1 base and 4 bases, with 4 bases remaining between them. DNA for the CDR3: TGTGCCAGCAGTGAAGTCGGCACCGGGGAGCTGTTTTTT. Its protein is CASSEVGTGELFF.